Following are 18 T cell receptor beta chains from one sample sequenced in a study of OX40 agonist ivuxolimab in advanced cancers. The repertoire was sequenced with immunoSEQ multiplex PCR; TCRdb's copy has only in-frame clones and lacks some. The sample includes about 35,000 clones, roughly 80% of them seen just once. The source material was CD4+ or CD8+ T cells sorted from blood, sampled in a trial of the OX40 agonist ivuxolimab. The receptors were gathered from an adult with an advanced solid tumor such as melanoma, head and neck, liver or kidney cancer.

This clone was found once. V and J are TRBV5-1 and TRBJ2-2; 8 bases align to TRBD1. Germline V lookup: CDR1 SGHRS, CDR2 YFSETQ. After removal of 0 bases from V and 8 bases from J, the junction contained 3 bases not matched to a gene. The CDR3 runs 14 residues. The CDR3 DNA sequence: TGCGCCAGCAGCTTGGCAGGGGACAGGGGGGAGCTGTTTTTT. Translation gives CASSLAGDRGELFF.

The chain is built from TRBV6-6 and TRBJ2-1, with D possibly matching TRBD1 (7 bases). CDR1 is MNHNY, CDR2 SVGAGI, per germline (reference sequence). The CDR3 consists of 16 residues. The V end was cut by 6 bases, the J end by 5 bases, with 20 bases between. Here the CDR3 DNA reads TGTGCCAGCAGACCCCAGACAGGGTTAGCGGACAATGAGCAGTTCTTC. This encodes CASRPQTGLADNEQFF.

This clone was detected once. The rearrangement joins TRBV7-2 to TRBJ1-4; 8 bases map to TRBD1. The trim removed 2 bases at V and 8 bases at J, leaving 10 bases unmatched. CDR1 SGHTA and CDR2 FQGNSA come from the germline V gene. This CDR3 contains 16 residues. The CDR3, as DNA: TGTGCCAGCAGCTTACAAGGCCAGGGGGCAGGGGAAAAACTGTTTTTT. Protein product: CASSLQGQGAGEKLFF.

This chain connects TRBV11-2 to TRBJ1-2, with unresolved D. Germline V gene data show CDR1 as SGHAT and CDR2 as FQNNGV. The CDR3 consists of 12 residues. The V and J ends lost 6 bases and 2 bases respectively, with 7 bases between them. The CDR3 DNA follows: TGTGCCAGCAGGGACCGAAACTATGGCTACACCTTC. Translating it yields CASRDRNYGYTF.

The V and J genes are TRBV10-2 and TRBJ2-1; possible D gene TRBD2, 5 bases. Germline lookup yields CDR1 WSHSY and CDR2 SAAADI. V lost 7 bases and J 3 bases, leaving 10 bases between the germline ends. CDR3 length: 13 amino acids. The CDR3 protein is CASKERIYNEQFF. The CDR3 DNA reads TGCGCCAGCAAGGAGCGGATCTACAATGAGCAGTTCTTC.

This clone was picked up one time. The chain links TRBV5-5 to TRBJ1-2; weak D call: TRBD1 (6 bases). Trimming took off 5 bases at V and 6 bases at J, with 29 bases between the two ends. The germline gives CDR1 SGHKS, CDR2 YYEKEE (reference sequence). CDR3 length: 18 amino acids. The CDR3 spells CASRPRQDTKRSLDGYTF. The CDR3 DNA sequence: TGTGCCAGCAGGCCGAGACAGGATACAAAAAGGAGCTTGGATGGCTACACCTTC. Full variable domain (rest looked up from reference TRBV5-5 and TRBJ1-2): DAGVTQSPTHLIKTRGQQVTLRCSPISGHKSVSWYQQVLGQGPQFIFQYYEKEERGRGNFPDRFSARQFPNYSSELNVNALLLGDSALYLCASRPRQDTKRSLDGYTFGSGTRLTVV.

The rearrangement joins TRBV10-2 to TRBJ1-6; 8 positions match TRBD1. Germline V gene data show CDR1 as WSHSY and CDR2 as SAAADI. The CDR3 contains 13 residues. V was pared by 6 bases and J by 8 bases, with 3 bases of the junction left unmatched. CDR3 protein: CASRTGEDSPLHF. CDR3 DNA: TGCGCCAGCAGGACAGGGGAGGATTCACCCCTCCACTTT.

The chain is built from TRBV10-3 and TRBJ2-3, with 10 positions matching TRBD2. Germline trimming cut 6 bases from V and 1 base from J; bases unmatched to any gene: 4. The length of the CDR3 is 15 residues. Germline V CDR1 and CDR2: ENHRY, SYGVKD. The CDR3 loop reads CAIRLGTSGTDTQYF. The CDR3 DNA follows: TGTGCCATCAGACTTGGGACTAGCGGCACAGATACGCAGTATTTT.

J is TRBJ2-3 and V is TRBV6-5; D may correspond to TRBD1 or TRBD2 (5 bases each). Looked up from germline, CDR1 is MNHEY and CDR2 is SVGAGI. The CDR3 is 13 amino acids. The V gene lost 10 bases and the J gene lost 8 bases, with 19 bases spanning the gap. The CDR3 DNA reads as TGTGCCACCCGGGGTAGCGAGGGGATTACGCAGTATTTT. It yields the protein CATRGSEGITQYF.

V usage is TRBV28 and J usage is TRBJ1-2; D may be TRBD1 (6 bases). Trimming cost V 8 bases and J 4 bases, with 11 bases left between them. Germline values: CDR1 MDHEN, CDR2 SYDVKM. This CDR3 region has 12 residues. In DNA, the CDR3 is TGTGCCAGCGGGACAAGCTTCTATGGCTACACCTTC. Its translation: CASGTSFYGYTF.

This CDR3 is CASSPIVGDTQYF. CDR3 DNA sequence: TGTGCCAGCAGCCCGATAGTGGGGGATACGCAGTATTTT. The chain carries TRBV9 and TRBJ2-3, with D hard to call. The germline V and J ends were trimmed by 4 bases and 6 bases, with 12 bases remaining between them. CDR3 length equals 13 residues. Germline CDR1 is SGDLS and CDR2 is YYNGEE. Full variable domain (missing parts from reference TRBV9 and TRBJ2-3): DSGVTQTPKHLITATGQRVTLRCSPRSGDLSVYWYQQSLDQGLQFLIQYYNGEERAKGNILERFSAQQFPDLHSELNLSSLELGDSALYFCASSPIVGDTQYFGPGTRLTVL.

The rearrangement joins TRBV2 to TRBJ2-5; D is unclear. Germline V gene lookup returns CDR1 SNHLY and CDR2 FYNNEI. Trimming stripped 5 bases from V and 3 bases from J, with 13 bases between. There are 14 residues in the CDR3. The CDR3 loop is CASSTVQHKETQYF. The CDR3 nucleotides are TGTGCCAGCAGTACGGTTCAACACAAAGAGACCCAGTACTTC.

This chain connects TRBV6-1 to TRBJ1-1; weak D call: TRBD1 (5 bases). The CDR3 is 13 residues long. Trimming took 3 bases from V and 9 from J, leaving 14 bases between them. Germline V gene lookup returns CDR1 MNHNS and CDR2 SASEGT. The CDR3 here is CASSDRVPIQAFF. The CDR3 DNA reads as TGTGCCAGCAGTGACAGGGTGCCCATCCAAGCTTTCTTT.

The J gene is TRBJ2-1, the V gene TRBV7-2; D assignment may be TRBD1 or TRBD2 (6 bases each). The CDR3 contains 14 residues. From germline, CDR1 is SGHTA and CDR2 FQGNSA. V lost 5 bases to trimming and J lost 9 bases, with 17 bases between them. The CDR3 nucleotides are TGTGCCAGCAGCCAGAGCTGGAGGGGGACTGAGCAGTTCTTC. Amino acids: CASSQSWRGTEQFF.

The rearrangement joins TRBV5-1 to TRBJ2-7; TRBD2 matches 8 bases. CDR3 length: 15 residues. Losses at the gene ends were 4 bases for V and 1 base for J; bases not matched to a gene: 7. Germline CDR1 SGHRS, CDR2 YFSETQ. CDR3 nucleotide sequence: TGCGCCAGCAGCCCGGCACTAGCGGCTTCCTACGAGCAGTACTTC. It yields the protein CASSPALAASYEQYF.

This clone was recorded once. The chain uses TRBV11-2 and TRBJ2-3; D is unresolved. Germline loops: CDR1 SGHAT, CDR2 FQNNGV. The CDR3 contains 16 residues. V was pared by 1 base and J by 0 bases, with 11 bases between. CDR3 in amino acids: CASSLGAIASTDTQYF. CDR3 DNA: TGTGCCAGCAGCTTAGGGGCCATCGCTAGCACAGATACGCAGTATTTT.

The genes are TRBV6-5 and TRBJ2-6; weak D call: TRBD1 (6 bases). Germline CDR1 is MNHEY and CDR2 is SVGAGI. The CDR3 runs to 15 residues. The V gene lost 5 bases and the J gene lost 2 bases, with 10 bases spanning the gap. CDR3 protein: CASSRRTAGANVLTF. CDR3 nucleotides: TGTGCCAGCAGTAGGCGGACAGCTGGGGCCAACGTCCTGACTTTC.

The chain has TRBV5-4 and TRBJ1-1; D is unclear. CDR3 length equals 14 residues. Trimming took off 3 bases at V and 2 bases at J, with 11 bases between the two ends. From germline, CDR1 is SGHNT and CDR2 YYREEE (reference sequence). In DNA form, the CDR3 reads TGTGCCAGCAGCTCGCCCGGGTCTAACACTGAAGCTTTCTTT. Encoded protein: CASSSPGSNTEAFF.